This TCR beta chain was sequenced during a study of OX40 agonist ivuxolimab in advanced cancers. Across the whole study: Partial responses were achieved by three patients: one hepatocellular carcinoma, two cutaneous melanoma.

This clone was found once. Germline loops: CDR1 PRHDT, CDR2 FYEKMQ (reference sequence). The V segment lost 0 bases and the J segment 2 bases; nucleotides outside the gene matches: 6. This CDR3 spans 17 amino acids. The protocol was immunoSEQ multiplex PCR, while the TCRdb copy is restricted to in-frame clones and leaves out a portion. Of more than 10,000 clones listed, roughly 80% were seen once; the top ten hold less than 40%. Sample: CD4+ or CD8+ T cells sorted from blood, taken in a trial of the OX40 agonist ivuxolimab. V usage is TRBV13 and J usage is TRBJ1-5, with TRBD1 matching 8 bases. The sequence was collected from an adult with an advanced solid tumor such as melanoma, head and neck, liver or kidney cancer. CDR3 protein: CASSLGLGTGGNQPQHF. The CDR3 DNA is TGTGCCAGCAGCTTAGGCCTGGGGACAGGAGGCAATCAGCCCCAGCATTTT.